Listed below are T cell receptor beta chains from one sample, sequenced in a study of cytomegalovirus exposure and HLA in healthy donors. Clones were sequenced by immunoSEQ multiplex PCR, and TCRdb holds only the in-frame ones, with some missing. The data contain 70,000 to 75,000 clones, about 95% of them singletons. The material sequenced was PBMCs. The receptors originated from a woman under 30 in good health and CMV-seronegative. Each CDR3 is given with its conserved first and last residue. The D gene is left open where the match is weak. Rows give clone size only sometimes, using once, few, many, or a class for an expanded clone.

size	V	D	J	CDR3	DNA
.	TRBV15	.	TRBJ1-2	CATSRGLLDGYTF	TGTGCCACCAGCAGAGGGCTTCTTGATGGCTACACCTTC
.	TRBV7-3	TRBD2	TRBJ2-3	CASSSGGGEDTQYF	TGTGCCAGCAGCTCCGGGGGGGGTGAGGATACGCAGTATTTT
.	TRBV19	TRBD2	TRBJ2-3	CASSRGADTQYF	TGTGCCAGTAGTCGGGGGGCAGATACGCAGTATTTT
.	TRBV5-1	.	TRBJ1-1	CASSHTTGNTEAFF	TGCGCCAGCAGCCATACGACAGGGAACACTGAAGCTTTCTTT
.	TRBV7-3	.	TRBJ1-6	CASSSAGAGSPLHF	TGTGCCAGCAGCTCCGCGGGGGCGGGTTCACCCCTCCACTTT
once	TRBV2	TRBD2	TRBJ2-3	CASRAGLAASTDTQYF	TGTGCCAGCAGGGCGGGACTAGCGGCTAGCACAGATACGCAGTATTTT
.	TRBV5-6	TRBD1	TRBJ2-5	CASSLGWDRGETQYF	TGTGCCAGCAGCTTGGGCTGGGACAGGGGGGAGACCCAGTACTTC
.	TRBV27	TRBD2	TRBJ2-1	CASSGLAGGEQFF	TGTGCCAGCAGCGGACTAGCGGGAGGTGAGCAGTTCTTC
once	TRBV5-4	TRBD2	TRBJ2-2	CASSLPSGGDTGELFF	TGTGCCAGCAGCTTGCCTAGCGGGGGGGACACCGGGGAGCTGTTTTTT
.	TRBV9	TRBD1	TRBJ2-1	CASSVGGQGFSYNEQFF	TGTGCCAGCAGCGTAGGGGGACAGGGATTTTCCTACAATGAGCAGTTCTTC
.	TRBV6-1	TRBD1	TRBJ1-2	CASSEGTGYGYTF	TGTGCCAGCAGTGAGGGGACAGGGTATGGCTACACCTTC
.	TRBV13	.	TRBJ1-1	CASSSTYRSGGTEAFF	TGTGCCAGCAGCTCTACATACAGGAGCGGGGGCACTGAAGCTTTCTTT
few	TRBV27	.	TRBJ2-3	CASSLSTGRGSGTDTQYF	TGTGCCAGCAGTTTATCCACGGGCAGGGGTAGCGGCACAGATACGCAGTATTTT
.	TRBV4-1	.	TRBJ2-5	CASSQDDSAQETQYF	TGCGCCAGCAGCCAAGATGACAGTGCGCAAGAGACCCAGTACTTC
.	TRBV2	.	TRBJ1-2	CASGLREQAGYTF	TGTGCCAGCGGACTAAGGGAGCAGGCCGGCTACACCTTC
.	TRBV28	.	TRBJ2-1	CASSNRAGLNYNEQFF	TGTGCCAGCAGCAATAGAGCGGGTCTTAACTACAATGAGCAGTTCTTC
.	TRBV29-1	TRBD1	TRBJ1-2	CSVEERTGPSGYGYTF	TGCAGCGTTGAAGAAAGGACAGGCCCCTCGGGCTATGGCTACACCTTC
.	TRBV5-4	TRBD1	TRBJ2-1	CASSLGGQGASYNEQFF	TGTGCCAGCAGCTTGGGTGGACAGGGGGCATCCTACAATGAGCAGTTCTTC
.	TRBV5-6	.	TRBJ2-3	CASSDGQSSSTDTQYF	TGTGCCAGCAGCGATGGACAGAGTTCTAGCACAGATACGCAGTATTTT
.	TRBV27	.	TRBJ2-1	CASSFQGPYNEQFF	TGTGCCAGCAGTTTTCAGGGGCCCTACAATGAGCAGTTCTTC
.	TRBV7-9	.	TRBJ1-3	CASSTTTGVGGNTIYF	TGTGCCAGCAGCACAACGACAGGCGTTGGGGGAAACACCATATATTTT
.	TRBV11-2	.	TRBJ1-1	CASSLGMGGNTEAFF	TGTGCCAGCAGCTTAGGGATGGGGGGAAACACTGAAGCTTTCTTT
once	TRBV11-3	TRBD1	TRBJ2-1	CASSWTGEGSEQFF	TGTGCCAGCAGTTGGACAGGTGAGGGTAGTGAGCAGTTCTTC
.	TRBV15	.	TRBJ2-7	CATSREHASYEQYF	TGTGCCACCAGCAGAGAACACGCTTCCTACGAGCAGTACTTC
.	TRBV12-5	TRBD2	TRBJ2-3	CASGPWGRGGSTDTQYF	TGTGCTAGTGGCCCGTGGGGGCGGGGGGGGAGCACAGATACGCAGTATTTT
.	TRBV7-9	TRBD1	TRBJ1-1	CASRLTGGDTEAFF	TGTGCCAGCAGACTTACAGGGGGGGACACTGAAGCTTTCTTT
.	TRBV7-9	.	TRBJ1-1	CASSFRDPEAFF	TGTGCCAGCAGCTTCAGGGATCCGGAAGCTTTCTTT
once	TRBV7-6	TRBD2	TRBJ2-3	CASSTGLAGTSTDTQYF	TGTGCCAGCAGCACGGGACTAGCGGGGACCTCCACAGATACGCAGTATTTT
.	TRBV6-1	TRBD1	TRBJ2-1	CASSERRDRGSNEQFF	TGTGCCAGCAGTGAACGCCGGGACAGGGGATCTAATGAGCAGTTCTTC
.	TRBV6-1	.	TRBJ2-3	CASSEISPRTQYF	TGTGCCAGCAGTGAAATCTCTCCCCGTACGCAGTATTTT
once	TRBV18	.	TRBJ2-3	CASSPETGTDTQYF	TGTGCCAGCTCACCCGAGACAGGCACAGATACGCAGTATTTT
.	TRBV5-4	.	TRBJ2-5	CASSAYDSYQETQYF	TGTGCCAGCAGCGCCTACGACAGTTACCAAGAGACCCAGTACTTC
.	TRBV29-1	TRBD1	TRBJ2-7	CSVRAGGNYEQYF	TGCAGCGTTCGGGCAGGGGGAAACTACGAGCAGTACTTC